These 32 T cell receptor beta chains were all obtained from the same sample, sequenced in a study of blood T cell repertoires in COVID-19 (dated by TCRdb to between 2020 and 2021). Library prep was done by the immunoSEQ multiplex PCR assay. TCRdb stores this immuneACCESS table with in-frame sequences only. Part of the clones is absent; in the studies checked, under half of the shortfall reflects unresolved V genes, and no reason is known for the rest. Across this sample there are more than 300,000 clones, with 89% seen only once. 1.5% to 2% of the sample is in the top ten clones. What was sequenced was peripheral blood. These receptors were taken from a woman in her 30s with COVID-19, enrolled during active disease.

The CDR3 DNA sequence: TGTGCCAGCAGCCCCTGGACTAGCTATGAGCAGTTCTTC. Amino acid sequence: CASSPWTSYEQFF. The rearrangement joins TRBV7-9 to TRBJ2-1; 8 positions agree with TRBD2. The germline gives CDR1 SEHNR, CDR2 FQNEAQ (reference sequence). With 5 bases clipped from V and 8 bases from J, the junction kept 5 bases outside the gene matches. This CDR3 has 13 amino acids.

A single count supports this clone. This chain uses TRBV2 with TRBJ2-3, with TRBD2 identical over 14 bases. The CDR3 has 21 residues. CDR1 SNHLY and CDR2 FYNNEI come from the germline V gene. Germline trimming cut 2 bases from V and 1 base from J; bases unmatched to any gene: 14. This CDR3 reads CASSESRLAGGPMDGTDTQYF. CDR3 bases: TGTGCCAGCAGTGAATCTCGACTAGCGGGGGGGCCGATGGATGGCACAGATACGCAGTATTTT.

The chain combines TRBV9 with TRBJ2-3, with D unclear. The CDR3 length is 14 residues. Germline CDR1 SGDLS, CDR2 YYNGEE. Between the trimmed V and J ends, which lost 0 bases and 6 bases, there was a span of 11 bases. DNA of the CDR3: TGTGCCAGCAGCGTAGATTCCTCGCGGGATACGCAGTATTTT. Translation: CASSVDSSRDTQYF.

The CDR3 protein is CASSVLRTVTDTQYF. The DNA for the CDR3 is TGTGCCAGCAGCGTCCTCAGGACTGTCACAGATACGCAGTATTTT. The chain carries TRBV9 and TRBJ2-3; possibly TRBD2 for D (5 bases). This CDR3 spans 15 amino acids. The germline V and J ends were trimmed by 2 bases and 2 bases, with 12 bases remaining between them. From germline, CDR1 is SGDLS and CDR2 YYNGEE.

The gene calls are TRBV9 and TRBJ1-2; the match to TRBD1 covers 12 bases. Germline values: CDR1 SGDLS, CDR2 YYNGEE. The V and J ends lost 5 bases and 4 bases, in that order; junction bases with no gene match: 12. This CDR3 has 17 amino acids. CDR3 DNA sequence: TGTGCCAGCAGGAGGGGAGGGACAGGGGGCACGGTCTATGGCTACACCTTC. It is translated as CASRRGGTGGTVYGYTF.

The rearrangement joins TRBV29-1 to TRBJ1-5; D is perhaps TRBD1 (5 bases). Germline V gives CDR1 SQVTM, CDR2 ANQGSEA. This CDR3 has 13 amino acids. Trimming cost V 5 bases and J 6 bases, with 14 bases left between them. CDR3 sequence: CSVSTAGTQPQHF. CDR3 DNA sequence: TGCAGCGTTTCGACAGCCGGAACTCAGCCCCAGCATTTT. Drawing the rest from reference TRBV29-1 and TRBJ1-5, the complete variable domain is SAVISQKPSRDICQRGTSLTIQCQVDSQVTMMFWYRQQPGQSLTLIATANQGSEATYESGFVIDKFPISRPNLTFSTLTVSNMSPEDSSIYLCSVSTAGTQPQHFGDGTRLSIL.

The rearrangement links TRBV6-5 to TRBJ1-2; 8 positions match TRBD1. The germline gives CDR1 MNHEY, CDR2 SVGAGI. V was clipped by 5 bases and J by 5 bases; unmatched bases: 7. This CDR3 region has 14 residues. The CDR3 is CASSNRDRKYGYTF. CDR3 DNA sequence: TGTGCCAGCAGTAACCGGGACAGGAAGTATGGCTACACCTTC.

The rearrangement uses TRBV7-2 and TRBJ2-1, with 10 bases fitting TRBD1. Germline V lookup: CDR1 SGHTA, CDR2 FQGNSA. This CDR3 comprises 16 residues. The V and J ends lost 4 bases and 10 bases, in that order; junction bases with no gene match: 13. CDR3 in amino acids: CASSSLPGQGILEQFF. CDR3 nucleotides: TGTGCCAGCAGCTCCCTTCCGGGACAGGGGATACTCGAGCAGTTCTTC.

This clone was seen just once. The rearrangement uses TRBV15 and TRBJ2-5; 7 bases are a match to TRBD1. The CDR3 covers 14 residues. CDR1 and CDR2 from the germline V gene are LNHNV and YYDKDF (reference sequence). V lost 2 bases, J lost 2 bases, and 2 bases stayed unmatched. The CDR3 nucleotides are TGTGCCACCAGCAGAACCAGGGGGCAAGAGACCCAGTACTTC. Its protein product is CATSRTRGQETQYF. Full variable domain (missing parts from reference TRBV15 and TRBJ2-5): DAMVIQNPRYQVTQFGKPVTLSCSQTLNHNVMYWYQQKSSQAPKLLFHYYDKDFNNEADTPDNFQSRRPNTSFCFLDIRSPGLGDTAMYLCATSRTRGQETQYFGPGTRLLVL.

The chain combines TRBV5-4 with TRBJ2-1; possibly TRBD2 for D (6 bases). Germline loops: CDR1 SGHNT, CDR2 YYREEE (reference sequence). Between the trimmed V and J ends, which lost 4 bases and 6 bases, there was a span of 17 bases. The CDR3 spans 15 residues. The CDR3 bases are TGTGCCAGCAGCCTCGCGGGGTTGGCGCCCAATGAGCAGTTCTTC. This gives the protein CASSLAGLAPNEQFF.

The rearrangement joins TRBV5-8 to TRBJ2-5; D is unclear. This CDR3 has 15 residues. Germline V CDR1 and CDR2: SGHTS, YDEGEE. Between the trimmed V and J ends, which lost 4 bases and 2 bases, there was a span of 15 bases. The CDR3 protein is CASSPNRQIQETQYF. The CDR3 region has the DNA TGTGCCAGCAGCCCTAATCGACAAATTCAAGAGACCCAGTACTTC.

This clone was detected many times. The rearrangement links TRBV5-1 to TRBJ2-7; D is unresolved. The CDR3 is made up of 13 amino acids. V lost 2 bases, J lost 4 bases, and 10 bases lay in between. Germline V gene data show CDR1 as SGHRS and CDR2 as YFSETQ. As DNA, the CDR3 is TGCGCCAGCAGCTTACTTCGATCGTACGAGCAGTACGTC. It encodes CASSLLRSYEQYV.

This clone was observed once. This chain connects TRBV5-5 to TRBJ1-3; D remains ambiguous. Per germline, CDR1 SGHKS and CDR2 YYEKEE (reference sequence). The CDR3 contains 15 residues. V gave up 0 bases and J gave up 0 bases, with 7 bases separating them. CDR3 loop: CASSLAASSGNTIYF. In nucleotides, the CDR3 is TGTGCCAGCAGCTTGGCCGCCAGCTCTGGAAACACCATATATTTT. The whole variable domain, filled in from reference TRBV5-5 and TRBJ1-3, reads DAGVTQSPTHLIKTRGQQVTLRCSPISGHKSVSWYQQVLGQGPQFIFQYYEKEERGRGNFPDRFSARQFPNYSSELNVNALLLGDSALYLCASSLAASSGNTIYFGEGSWLTVV.

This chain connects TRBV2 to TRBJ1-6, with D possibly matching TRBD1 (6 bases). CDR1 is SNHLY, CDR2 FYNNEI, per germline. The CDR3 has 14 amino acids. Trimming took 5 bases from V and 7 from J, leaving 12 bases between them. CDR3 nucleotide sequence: TGTGCCAGCAGTCTACAGGGTCTGAATTCACCCCTCCACTTT. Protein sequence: CASSLQGLNSPLHF.

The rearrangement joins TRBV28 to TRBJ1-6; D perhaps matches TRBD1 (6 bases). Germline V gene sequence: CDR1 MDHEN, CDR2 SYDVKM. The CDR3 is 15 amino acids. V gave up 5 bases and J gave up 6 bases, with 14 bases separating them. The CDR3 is CASSPSGTSNSPLHF. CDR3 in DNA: TGTGCCAGCAGTCCCTCCGGGACATCTAATTCACCCCTCCACTTT.

CDR3 sequence: CASRGAGNEKLFF. In nucleotides, the CDR3 is TGTGCCAGCAGAGGAGCAGGGAATGAAAAACTGTTTTTT. The chain links TRBV12-3 or TRBV12-4 to TRBJ1-4, with TRBD1 as a possible D gene (5 bases). The CDR3 is 13 residues long. V shed 6 bases and J shed 5 bases, with 10 bases lying between them.

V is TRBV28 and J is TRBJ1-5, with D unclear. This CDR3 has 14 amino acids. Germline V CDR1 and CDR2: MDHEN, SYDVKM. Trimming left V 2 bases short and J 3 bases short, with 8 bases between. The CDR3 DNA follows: TGTGCCAGCAGTTTAAACAGCTACAATCAGCCCCAGCATTTT. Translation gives CASSLNSYNQPQHF.

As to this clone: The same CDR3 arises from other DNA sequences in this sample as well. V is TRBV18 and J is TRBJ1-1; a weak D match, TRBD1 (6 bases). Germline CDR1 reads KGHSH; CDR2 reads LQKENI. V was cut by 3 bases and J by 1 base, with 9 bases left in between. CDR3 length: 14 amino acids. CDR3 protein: CASSPGDKNTEAFF. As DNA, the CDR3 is TGTGCCAGCTCACCGGGGGACAAGAACACTGAAGCTTTCTTT.

CDR3 amino acids: CASRPGLLGELFF. CDR3 nucleotide sequence: TGTGCCAGCAGACCGGGACTTCTTGGGGAGCTGTTTTTT. This sequence joins TRBV9 and TRBJ2-2, with TRBD2 as a possible D gene (6 bases). The CDR3 contains 13 residues. Trimming cost V 5 bases and J 8 bases, with 13 bases left between them. Germline V gene sequence: CDR1 SGDLS, CDR2 YYNGEE.

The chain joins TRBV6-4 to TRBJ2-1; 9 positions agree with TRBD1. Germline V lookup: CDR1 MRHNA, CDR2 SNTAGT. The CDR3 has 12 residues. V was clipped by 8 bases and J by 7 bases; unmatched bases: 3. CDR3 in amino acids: CASGTGLNEQFF. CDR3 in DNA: TGTGCCAGCGGGACAGGGTTAAATGAGCAGTTCTTC.

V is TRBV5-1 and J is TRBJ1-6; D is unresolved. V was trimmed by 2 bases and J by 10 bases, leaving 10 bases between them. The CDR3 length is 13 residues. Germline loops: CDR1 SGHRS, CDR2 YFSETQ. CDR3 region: CASSLASGSPLHF. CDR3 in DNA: TGCGCCAGCAGCTTAGCAAGCGGGTCACCCCTCCACTTT.

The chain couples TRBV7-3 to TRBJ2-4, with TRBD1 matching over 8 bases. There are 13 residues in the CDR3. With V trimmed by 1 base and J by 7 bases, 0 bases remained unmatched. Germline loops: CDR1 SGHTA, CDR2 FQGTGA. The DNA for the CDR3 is TGTGCCAGCAGCTTAAACAGGGGGAACATTCAGTACTTC. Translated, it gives CASSLNRGNIQYF.

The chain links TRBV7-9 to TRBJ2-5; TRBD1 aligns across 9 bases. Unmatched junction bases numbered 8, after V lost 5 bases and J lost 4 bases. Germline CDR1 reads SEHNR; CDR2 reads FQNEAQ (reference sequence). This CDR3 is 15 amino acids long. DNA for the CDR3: TGTGCCAGCAGCCACCGGGACAGGGAGGGAGAGACCCAGTACTTC. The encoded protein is CASSHRDREGETQYF.

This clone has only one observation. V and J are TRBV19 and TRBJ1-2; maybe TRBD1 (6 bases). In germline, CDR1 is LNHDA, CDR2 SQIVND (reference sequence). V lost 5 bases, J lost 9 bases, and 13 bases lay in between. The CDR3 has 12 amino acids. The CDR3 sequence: CASSPRDTSYTF. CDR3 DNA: TGTGCCAGTAGTCCCCGGGACACCAGCTACACCTTC.

The CDR3 loop is CASSQEAPEVLPNSPLHF. In DNA form, the CDR3 reads TGTGCCAGCAGCCAAGAAGCCCCGGAGGTCCTTCCGAATTCACCCCTCCACTTT. The chain joins TRBV14 to TRBJ1-6, with no clear D. CDR1 and CDR2 (germline): SGHDN, FVKESK. V was trimmed by 0 bases and J by 7 bases, leaving 19 bases between them. CDR3 length equals 18 residues.

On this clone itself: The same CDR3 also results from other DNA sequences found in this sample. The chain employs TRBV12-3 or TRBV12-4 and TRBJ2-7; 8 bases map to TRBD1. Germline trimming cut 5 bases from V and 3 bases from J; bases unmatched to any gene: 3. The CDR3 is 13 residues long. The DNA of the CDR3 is TGTGCCAGCAGTCCCACAGGGGGCTACGAGCAGTACTTC. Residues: CASSPTGGYEQYF.

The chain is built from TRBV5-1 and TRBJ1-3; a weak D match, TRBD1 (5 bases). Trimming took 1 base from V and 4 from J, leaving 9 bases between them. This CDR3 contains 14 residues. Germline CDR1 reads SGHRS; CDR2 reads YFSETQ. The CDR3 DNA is TGCGCCAGCAGCTTGCAGGGTGCCGGAAACACCATATATTTT. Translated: CASSLQGAGNTIYF.

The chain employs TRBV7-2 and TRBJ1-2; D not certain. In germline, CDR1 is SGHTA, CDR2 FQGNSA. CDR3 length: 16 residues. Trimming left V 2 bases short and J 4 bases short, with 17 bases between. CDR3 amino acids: CASSLSGGQTIYGYTF. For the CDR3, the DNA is TGTGCCAGCAGCTTATCCGGAGGGCAGACTATCTATGGCTACACCTTC. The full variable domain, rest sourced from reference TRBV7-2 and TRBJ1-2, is GAGVSQSPSNKVTEKGKDVELRCDPISGHTALYWYRQSLGQGLEFLIYFQGNSAPDKSGLPSDRFSAERTGGSVSTLTIQRTQQEDSAVYLCASSLSGGQTIYGYTFGSGTRLTVV.

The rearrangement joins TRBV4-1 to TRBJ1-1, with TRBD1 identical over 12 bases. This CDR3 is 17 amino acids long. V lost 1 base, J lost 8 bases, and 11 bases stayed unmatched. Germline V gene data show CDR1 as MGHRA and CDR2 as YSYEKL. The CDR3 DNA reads TGCGCCAGCAGCCAAGGCCGGGCGGGACAGGGGGCGTCCGAAGCTTTCTTT. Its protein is CASSQGRAGQGASEAFF.

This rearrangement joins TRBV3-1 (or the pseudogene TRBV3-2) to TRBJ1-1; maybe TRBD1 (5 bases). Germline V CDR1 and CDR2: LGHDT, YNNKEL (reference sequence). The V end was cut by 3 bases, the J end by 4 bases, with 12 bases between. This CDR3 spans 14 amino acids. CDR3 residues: CASSHATASTEAFF. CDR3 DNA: TGTGCCAGCAGCCACGCGACAGCGAGCACTGAAGCTTTCTTT.

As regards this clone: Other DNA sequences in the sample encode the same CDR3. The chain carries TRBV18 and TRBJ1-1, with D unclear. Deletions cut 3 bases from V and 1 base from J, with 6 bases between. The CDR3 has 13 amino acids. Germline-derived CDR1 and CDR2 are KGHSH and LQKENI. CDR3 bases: TGTGCCAGCTCACCGTACAAGAACACTGAAGCTTTCTTT. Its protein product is CASSPYKNTEAFF.

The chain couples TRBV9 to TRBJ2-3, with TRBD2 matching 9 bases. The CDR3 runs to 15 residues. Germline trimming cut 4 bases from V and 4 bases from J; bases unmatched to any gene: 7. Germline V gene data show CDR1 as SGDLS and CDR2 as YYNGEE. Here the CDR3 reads CASSMRGGRADTQYF. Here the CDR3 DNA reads TGTGCCAGCAGCATGCGGGGGGGCAGGGCAGATACGCAGTATTTT.